The rows below give T cell receptor beta chains drawn from one sample of a study of prognosis after radiotherapy for stage I lung cancer. TCRdb independently ran MiXCR on the multiplex PCR reads; one entry per CDR3 protein. The sample records some 23,000 distinct CDR3 sequences, around 39% being singletons. Sample: PBMCs, taken before or after stereotactic body radiation therapy (not recorded which). These receptor sequences come from a donor aged 50 or older with non-small cell lung cancer. CDR3s include the opening cysteine and the closing phenylalanine or tryptophan. Fields, in order: J gene, V gene, clone size, D gene, CDR3 protein, CDR3 DNA. A D gene is named only where the DNA matches it firmly. Some rows mark clone size as missing; the rest say once, few, many or name a class of expanded clone.

j_call: TRBJ2-7; v_call: TRBV6-2/TRBV6-3; clone_size: NA; d_call: TRBD1; cdr3_aa: CASIPGQGSSYDQYF; cdr3_nt: TGTGCCAGCATCCCTGGACAGGGTAGCTCCTACGATCAGTACTTC
j_call: TRBJ1-6; v_call: TRBV27; clone_size: medium-sized; d_call: TRBD1; cdr3_aa: CASRPAGTGPSNSPLHF; cdr3_nt: TGTGCCAGCAGACCTGCGGGGACAGGGCCCTCTAATTCACCCCTCCACTTT
j_call: TRBJ1-2; v_call: TRBV28; clone_size: NA; d_call: TRBD1; cdr3_aa: CASTLPAGGDYGYTF; cdr3_nt: TGTGCCAGCACACTCCCCGCAGGGGGGGACTATGGCTACACCTTC
j_call: TRBJ1-6; v_call: TRBV4-2; clone_size: many; d_call: NA; cdr3_aa: CASSHIRADDNSPLHF; cdr3_nt: TGTGCCAGCAGCCACATACGGGCCGATGATAATTCACCCCTCCACTTT
j_call: TRBJ1-2; v_call: TRBV5-1; clone_size: NA; d_call: NA; cdr3_aa: CASSLDGANYGYTF; cdr3_nt: TGCGCCAGCAGCTTGGACGGGGCTAACTATGGCTACACCTTC
j_call: TRBJ2-5; v_call: TRBV7-2; clone_size: many; d_call: TRBD2; cdr3_aa: CASSPGLVRETQYF; cdr3_nt: TGTGCCAGCAGCCCGGGACTAGTCCGGGAGACCCAGTACTTC
j_call: TRBJ2-7; v_call: TRBV11-2; clone_size: NA; d_call: NA; cdr3_aa: CASSSPGRVTYEQYF; cdr3_nt: TGTGCCAGCAGCTCCCCAGGCAGGGTCACCTACGAGCAGTACTTC
j_call: TRBJ2-7; v_call: TRBV6-2/TRBV6-3; clone_size: NA; d_call: NA; cdr3_aa: CASSYSGSSYEQYF; cdr3_nt: TGTGCCAGCAGCTACTCGGGGAGCTCCTACGAGCAGTACTTC
j_call: TRBJ1-2; v_call: TRBV4-2; clone_size: once; d_call: NA; cdr3_aa: CASSQEGGALGYTF; cdr3_nt: TGTGCCAGCAGCCAGGAAGGGGGGGCGCTAGGCTACACCTTC
j_call: TRBJ2-6; v_call: TRBV5-1; clone_size: NA; d_call: NA; cdr3_aa: CASSLAMGGPPPVLTF; cdr3_nt: TGCGCCAGCAGCTTGGCCATGGGGGGTCCGCCTCCCGTCCTGACTTTC
j_call: TRBJ1-2; v_call: TRBV3-1; clone_size: many; d_call: NA; cdr3_aa: CASSPSGGRYYGYTF; cdr3_nt: TGTGCCAGCAGCCCGTCCGGGGGCCGTTACTATGGCTACACCTTC
j_call: TRBJ2-1; v_call: TRBV9; clone_size: many; d_call: NA; cdr3_aa: CASSGVSYNEQFF; cdr3_nt: TGTGCCAGCAGCGGGGTTTCCTACAATGAGCAGTTCTTC
j_call: TRBJ2-7; v_call: TRBV12-3/TRBV12-4; clone_size: NA; d_call: NA; cdr3_aa: CASSVTGTGSYEQYF; cdr3_nt: TGTGCCAGCAGTGTAACCGGGACGGGCTCCTACGAGCAGTACTTC
j_call: TRBJ2-2; v_call: TRBV3-1; clone_size: many; d_call: NA; cdr3_aa: CASSQRDSSTGELFF; cdr3_nt: TGTGCCAGCAGCCAAAGGGACTCCTCCACCGGGGAGCTGTTTTTT
j_call: TRBJ2-2; v_call: TRBV6-5; clone_size: many; d_call: NA; cdr3_aa: CASSYSDKNTGELFF; cdr3_nt: TGTGCCAGCAGTTACTCGGATAAGAACACCGGGGAGCTGTTTTTT
j_call: TRBJ2-7; v_call: TRBV5-1; clone_size: many; d_call: NA; cdr3_aa: CASSFDGNSYEQYF; cdr3_nt: TGCGCCAGCAGCTTCGACGGGAACTCCTACGAGCAGTACTTC
j_call: TRBJ2-2; v_call: TRBV19; clone_size: medium-sized; d_call: TRBD1; cdr3_aa: CASRAGTGFTGELFF; cdr3_nt: TGTGCCAGTAGAGCCGGGACAGGTTTTACCGGGGAGCTGTTTTTT
j_call: TRBJ2-1; v_call: TRBV6-1; clone_size: NA; d_call: NA; cdr3_aa: CASSPNEAGFYNEQFF; cdr3_nt: TGTGCCAGCAGCCCAAACGAGGCAGGGTTCTACAATGAGCAGTTCTTC
j_call: TRBJ1-2; v_call: TRBV18; clone_size: many; d_call: NA; cdr3_aa: CASSPFGGGYTF; cdr3_nt: TGTGCCAGCTCACCCTTCGGTGGGGGCTACACCTTC
j_call: TRBJ2-7; v_call: TRBV7-7; clone_size: NA; d_call: TRBD1; cdr3_aa: CASSPGQGDYEQYF; cdr3_nt: TGTGCTAGCAGCCCAGGACAGGGGGACTACGAGCAGTACTTC
j_call: TRBJ2-2; v_call: TRBV7-7; clone_size: many; d_call: NA; cdr3_aa: CASSVSGSTGELFF; cdr3_nt: TGTGCTAGCAGCGTGAGCGGCTCCACCGGGGAGCTGTTTTTT
j_call: TRBJ1-2; v_call: TRBV19; clone_size: medium-sized; d_call: TRBD1; cdr3_aa: CASSIAGTGGYGYTF; cdr3_nt: TGTGCCAGTAGTATAGCAGGGACAGGGGGCTATGGCTACACCTTC
j_call: TRBJ1-2; v_call: TRBV6-2/TRBV6-3; clone_size: NA; d_call: NA; cdr3_aa: CASSEVLQRACYTF; cdr3_nt: TGTGCCAGCAGTGAAGTGTTGCAGAGGGCTTGCTACACCTTC
j_call: TRBJ2-6; v_call: TRBV29-1; clone_size: many; d_call: NA; cdr3_aa: CSVVGNGANVLTF; cdr3_nt: TGCAGCGTGGTGGGTAATGGGGCCAACGTCCTGACTTTC
j_call: TRBJ1-3; v_call: TRBV19; clone_size: many; d_call: TRBD1; cdr3_aa: CASMGGGQAGNTIYF; cdr3_nt: TGTGCCAGCATGGGAGGGGGCCAGGCTGGAAACACCATATATTTT
j_call: TRBJ2-7; v_call: TRBV27; clone_size: NA; d_call: NA; cdr3_aa: CASRARDGSYEQYF; cdr3_nt: TGTGCCAGCAGGGCCCGGGACGGCTCCTACGAGCAGTACTTC
j_call: TRBJ2-1; v_call: TRBV24-1; clone_size: NA; d_call: NA; cdr3_aa: CATSDSTVGVYNEQFF; cdr3_nt: TGTGCCACCAGTGACTCGACAGTGGGAGTATACAATGAGCAGTTCTTC
j_call: TRBJ1-1; v_call: TRBV3-1; clone_size: many; d_call: TRBD1; cdr3_aa: CASSQMGQGRVEAFF; cdr3_nt: TGTGCCAGCAGCCAAATGGGACAGGGGAGAGTTGAAGCTTTCTTT
j_call: TRBJ2-1; v_call: TRBV7-3; clone_size: NA; d_call: TRBD1; cdr3_aa: CASCLMSLAGTGDNEQFF; cdr3_nt: TGTGCCAGCTGCTTAATGAGTCTAGCCGGGACAGGGGACAATGAGCAGTTCTTC
j_call: TRBJ1-2; v_call: TRBV25-1; clone_size: NA; d_call: TRBD1; cdr3_aa: CASSESDRAYPNYCYTF; cdr3_nt: TGTGCCAGCAGTGAATCGGACAGGGCCTACCCTAACTATTGCTACACCTTT
j_call: TRBJ1-2; v_call: TRBV7-2; clone_size: many; d_call: NA; cdr3_aa: CASSSQTGSYGYTF; cdr3_nt: TGTGCCAGCAGCTCTCAAACAGGGAGCTATGGCTACACCTTC
j_call: TRBJ2-7; v_call: TRBV24-1; clone_size: many; d_call: TRBD1; cdr3_aa: CATSDSGQGHSYEQYF; cdr3_nt: TGTGCCACCAGTGATTCCGGACAGGGCCATTCCTACGAGCAGTACTTC
j_call: TRBJ2-7; v_call: TRBV7-2; clone_size: NA; d_call: NA; cdr3_aa: CASSLVQGSGYEQYF; cdr3_nt: TGTGCCAGCAGCTTAGTGCAGGGCAGCGGCTACGAGCAGTACTTC
j_call: TRBJ2-3; v_call: TRBV5-1; clone_size: many; d_call: NA; cdr3_aa: CASSLDASQYF; cdr3_nt: TGCGCCAGCAGCTTGGACGCTTCGCAGTATTTT
j_call: TRBJ2-1; v_call: TRBV20-1; clone_size: NA; d_call: TRBD2; cdr3_aa: CSAGTSGAAYNEQFF; cdr3_nt: TGCAGTGCAGGAACTAGCGGCGCTGCCTACAATGAGCAGTTCTTC
j_call: TRBJ1-1; v_call: TRBV29-1; clone_size: many; d_call: NA; cdr3_aa: CSLRQAVNTEAFF; cdr3_nt: TGCAGCCTCCGACAGGCCGTGAACACTGAAGCTTTCTTT
j_call: TRBJ1-2; v_call: TRBV5-1; clone_size: few; d_call: NA; cdr3_aa: CASSFQGNYGYTF; cdr3_nt: TGCGCCAGCAGCTTTCAGGGTAACTATGGCTACACCTTC
j_call: TRBJ2-7; v_call: TRBV27; clone_size: medium-sized; d_call: NA; cdr3_aa: CASSLSTGISYEQYF; cdr3_nt: TGTGCCAGCAGTTTATCGACCGGGATCTCCTACGAGCAGTACTTC
j_call: TRBJ1-2; v_call: TRBV5-5; clone_size: many; d_call: NA; cdr3_aa: CASSLVGGLSGGYTF; cdr3_nt: TGTGCCAGCAGCTTGGTCGGAGGCTTATCGGGTGGCTACACCTTC
j_call: TRBJ1-4; v_call: TRBV6-1; clone_size: many; d_call: TRBD1; cdr3_aa: CASRGRGQNFEKLFF; cdr3_nt: TGTGCCAGCAGGGGGCGGGGACAGAACTTTGAAAAACTGTTTTTT
j_call: TRBJ2-7; v_call: TRBV7-8; clone_size: NA; d_call: TRBD2; cdr3_aa: CASSSPGGGRGNEQYF; cdr3_nt: TGTGCCAGCAGCTCCCCCGGCGGGGGACGCGGGAACGAGCAGTACTTC
j_call: TRBJ1-1; v_call: TRBV6-2/TRBV6-3; clone_size: NA; d_call: NA; cdr3_aa: CASSYQGGGTEAFF; cdr3_nt: TGTGCCAGCAGTTACCAGGGTGGGGGCACTGAAGCTTTCTTT
j_call: TRBJ2-1; v_call: TRBV2; clone_size: medium-sized; d_call: NA; cdr3_aa: CASSYSDNEQFF; cdr3_nt: TGTGCCAGCAGTTATAGCGACAATGAGCAGTTCTTC
j_call: TRBJ1-5; v_call: TRBV28; clone_size: many; d_call: TRBD1; cdr3_aa: CASSLNRGAVGQPQHF; cdr3_nt: TGTGCCAGCAGTCTAAACAGGGGCGCGGTTGGCCAGCCCCAGCATTTT
j_call: TRBJ2-6; v_call: TRBV5-1; clone_size: many; d_call: TRBD1; cdr3_aa: CASSLTTGTGLSGANVLTF; cdr3_nt: TGCGCCAGCAGCTTGACGACGGGGACAGGTTTGTCTGGGGCCAACGTCCTGACTTTC
j_call: TRBJ1-4; v_call: TRBV6-9; clone_size: NA; d_call: NA; cdr3_aa: CASSYLTGVNEKLFF; cdr3_nt: TGTGCCAGCAGTTACCTGACAGGAGTTAATGAAAAACTGTTTTTT
j_call: TRBJ1-1; v_call: TRBV2; clone_size: many; d_call: NA; cdr3_aa: CASSEWGPHTEAFF; cdr3_nt: TGTGCCAGCAGTGAGTGGGGGCCCCACACTGAAGCTTTCTTT
j_call: TRBJ2-1; v_call: TRBV3-1; clone_size: many; d_call: TRBD2; cdr3_aa: CASSQAFSTSGSVDEQFF; cdr3_nt: TGTGCCAGCAGCCAAGCTTTTTCGACTAGCGGGAGTGTCGATGAGCAGTTCTTC